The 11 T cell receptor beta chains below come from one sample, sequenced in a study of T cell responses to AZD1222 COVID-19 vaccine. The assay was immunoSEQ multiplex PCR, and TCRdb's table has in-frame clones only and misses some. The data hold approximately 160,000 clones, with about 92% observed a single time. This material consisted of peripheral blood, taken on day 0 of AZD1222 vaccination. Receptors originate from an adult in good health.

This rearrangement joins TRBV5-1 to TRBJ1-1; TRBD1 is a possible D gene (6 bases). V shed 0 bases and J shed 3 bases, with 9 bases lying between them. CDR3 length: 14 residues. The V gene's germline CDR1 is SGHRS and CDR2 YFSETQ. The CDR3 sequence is CASSLEGVDTEAFF. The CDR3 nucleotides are TGCGCCAGCAGCTTGGAGGGGGTAGACACTGAAGCTTTCTTT.

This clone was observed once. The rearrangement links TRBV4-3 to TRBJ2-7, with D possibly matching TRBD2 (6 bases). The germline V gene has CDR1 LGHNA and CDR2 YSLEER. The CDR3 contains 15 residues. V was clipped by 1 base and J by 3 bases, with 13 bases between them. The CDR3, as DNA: TGCGCCAGCAGCCAAGGTCGGGACTCATACTACGAGCAGTACTTC. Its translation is CASSQGRDSYYEQYF.

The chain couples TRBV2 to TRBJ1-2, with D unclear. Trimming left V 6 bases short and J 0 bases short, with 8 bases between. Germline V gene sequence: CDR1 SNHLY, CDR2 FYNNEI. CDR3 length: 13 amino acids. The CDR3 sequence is CASSGEANYGYTF. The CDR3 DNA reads TGTGCCAGCAGCGGGGAAGCTAACTATGGCTACACCTTC.

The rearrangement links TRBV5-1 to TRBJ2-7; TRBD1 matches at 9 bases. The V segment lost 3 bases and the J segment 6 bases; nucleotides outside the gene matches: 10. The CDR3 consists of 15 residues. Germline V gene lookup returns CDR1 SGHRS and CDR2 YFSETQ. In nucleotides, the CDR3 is TGCGCCAGCAGCTGGGGCGGGACAGGGAGCTCCGAGCAGTACTTC. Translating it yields CASSWGGTGSSEQYF.

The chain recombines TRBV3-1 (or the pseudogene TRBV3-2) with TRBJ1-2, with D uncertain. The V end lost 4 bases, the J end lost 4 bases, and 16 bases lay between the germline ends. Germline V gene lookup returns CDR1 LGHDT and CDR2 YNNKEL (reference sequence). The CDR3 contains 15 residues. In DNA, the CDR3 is TGTGCCAGCAGCCCCTGGCGGAACAGTTTCTATGGCTACACCTTC. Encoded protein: CASSPWRNSFYGYTF.

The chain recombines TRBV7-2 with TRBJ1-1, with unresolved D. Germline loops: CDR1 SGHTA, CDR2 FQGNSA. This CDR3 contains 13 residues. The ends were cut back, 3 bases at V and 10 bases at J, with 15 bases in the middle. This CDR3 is CASSFRSGPGAFF. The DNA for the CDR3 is TGTGCCAGCAGCTTCAGGTCCGGACCCGGAGCTTTCTTT.

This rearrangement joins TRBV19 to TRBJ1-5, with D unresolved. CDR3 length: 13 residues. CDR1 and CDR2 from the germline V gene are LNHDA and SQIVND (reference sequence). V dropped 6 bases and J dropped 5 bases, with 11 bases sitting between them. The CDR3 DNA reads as TGTGCCAGTAGCGGCTGGTCCGATCAGCCCCAGCATTTT. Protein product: CASSGWSDQPQHF.

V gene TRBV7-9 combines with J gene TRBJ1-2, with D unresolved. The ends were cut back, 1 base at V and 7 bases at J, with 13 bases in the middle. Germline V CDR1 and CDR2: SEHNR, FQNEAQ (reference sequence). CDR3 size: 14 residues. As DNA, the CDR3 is TGTGCCAGCAGCTTAGAAGAGGGCTGGGGTGGCTACACCTTC. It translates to CASSLEEGWGGYTF.

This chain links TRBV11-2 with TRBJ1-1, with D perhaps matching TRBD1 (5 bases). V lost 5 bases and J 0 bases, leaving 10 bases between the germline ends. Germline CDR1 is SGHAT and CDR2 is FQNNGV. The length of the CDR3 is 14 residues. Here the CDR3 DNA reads TGTGCCAGCAGCGCACAGGCGATGAACACTGAAGCTTTCTTT. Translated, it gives CASSAQAMNTEAFF.

The CDR3 loop reads CASRVTGTGTEYEKLFF. CDR3 coding DNA: TGTGCCAGCAGGGTGACCGGGACAGGGACCGAGTACGAAAAACTGTTTTTT. The chain recombines TRBV28 with TRBJ1-4; 9 bases map to TRBD1. V shed 6 bases, J shed 8 bases, and the junction held 16 bases outside the gene matches. This CDR3 is 17 amino acids long. Germline assignment: CDR1 MDHEN and CDR2 SYDVKM.

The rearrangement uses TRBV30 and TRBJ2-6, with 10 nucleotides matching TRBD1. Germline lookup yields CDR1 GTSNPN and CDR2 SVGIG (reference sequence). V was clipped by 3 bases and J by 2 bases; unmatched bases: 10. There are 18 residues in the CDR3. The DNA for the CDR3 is TGTGCCTGGAGGGCCCCGGGACAGGGGATACCTGGGGCCAACGTCCTGACTTTC. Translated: CAWRAPGQGIPGANVLTF.